The next 12 T cell receptor beta chains were all read from a single sample in a study of early T cells in non-severe SARS-CoV-2 infection. A single record per CDR3 protein comes from TCRdb applying MiXCR to the 5' RACE reads. This table holds about 49,000 distinct CDR3 sequences, 10% to 15% found once. Source material: whole blood. The receptors stem from an adult who was a healthcare worker with PCR-confirmed SARS-CoV-2 infection or an uninfected control (not recorded which).

This clonotype was seen ten or more times. For the CDR3, the DNA is TGCGCCAGCAGCACGGGGGACAGCCGTTACGAGCAGTACTTC. Translation: CASSTGDSRYEQYF. The V and J genes are TRBV5-1 and TRBJ2-7, with a possible D match to TRBD1 (7 bases). Germline assignment: CDR1 SGHRS and CDR2 YFSETQ. The V and J ends lost 4 bases and 4 bases respectively, with 15 bases between them. The CDR3 sequence is 14 residues long.

This clonotype was picked up many times. V usage is TRBV20-1 and J usage is TRBJ1-5; TRBD1 matches 12 bases. CDR3 length: 15 residues. After removal of 3 bases from V and 4 bases from J, the junction contained 4 bases not matched to a gene. Germline CDR1 reads DFQATT; CDR2 reads SNEGSKA (reference sequence). The CDR3 region has the DNA TGCAGTGCTAGGGGGACAGGGGGCTCTAATCAGCCCCAGCATTTT. Translating it yields CSARGTGGSNQPQHF.

V usage is TRBV20-1 and J usage is TRBJ2-1; 10 bases agree with TRBD2. The CDR3 length is 16 residues. J gave up 3 bases and V 6 bases, and 11 bases lay outside the gene matches. Germline CDR1 reads DFQATT; CDR2 reads SNEGSKA (reference sequence). CDR3 in amino acids: CSAPPHPSGGYNEQFF. In DNA form, the CDR3 reads TGCAGTGCCCCACCTCATCCTAGCGGGGGCTACAATGAGCAGTTCTTC.

This clonotype was seen many times. The rearrangement uses TRBV27 and TRBJ2-2, with no clear D. Trimming left V 2 bases short and J 6 bases short, with 4 bases between. The CDR3 consists of 12 residues. The V gene's germline CDR1 is MNHEY and CDR2 SMNVEV (reference sequence). The CDR3 DNA follows: TGTGCCAGCAGTTTAAGGGCCGGGGAGCTGTTTTTT. Its protein product is CASSLRAGELFF.

The V call is TRBV29-1, the J call TRBJ1-2; D is unclear. CDR1 is SQVTM, CDR2 ANQGSEA, per germline. The CDR3 consists of 11 residues. The V and J ends lost 7 bases and 2 bases respectively, with 8 bases between them. The CDR3 sequence: CSADMNYGYTF. CDR3 nucleotide sequence: TGCAGCGCCGACATGAACTATGGCTACACCTTC.

The V gene is TRBV27, the J gene TRBJ2-7, with D perhaps TRBD2 (5 bases). Trimming cost V 0 bases and J 3 bases, with 12 bases left between them. The CDR3 has 15 residues. The germline V gene has CDR1 MNHEY and CDR2 SMNVEV (reference sequence). CDR3 sequence reads: CASSLSGAWIYEQYF. The CDR3 DNA follows: TGTGCCAGCAGTTTATCGGGAGCGTGGATCTACGAGCAGTACTTC.

This clonotype was seen many times. V gene TRBV7-9 combines with J gene TRBJ2-7, with 12 bases identical to TRBD2. The CDR3 is 16 amino acids. J gave up 7 bases and V 5 bases, and 12 bases lay outside the gene matches. Germline V gives CDR1 SEHNR, CDR2 FQNEAQ (reference sequence). As DNA, the CDR3 is TGTGCCAGCAGCCGCGGACTAGCGGGAACGGTTGAAGAGCAGTACTTC. Translation: CASSRGLAGTVEEQYF.

This clonotype was found many times. This chain uses TRBV6-2 or TRBV6-3 with TRBJ2-1; no firm D call. Per germline, CDR1 MNHEY and CDR2 SVGEGT. V was pared by 4 bases and J by 4 bases, with 17 bases between. The CDR3 runs to 16 residues. CDR3 loop: CASSLDPRNNYNEQFF. CDR3 DNA sequence: TGTGCCAGCAGTTTGGATCCCAGAAACAATTACAATGAGCAGTTCTTC.

Many counts were recorded for this clonotype. The V gene is TRBV7-9, the J gene TRBJ2-7, with D tentatively TRBD1 or TRBD2 (5 bases each). The CDR3 loop spans 17 amino acids. Germline V gene sequence: CDR1 SEHNR, CDR2 FQNEAQ (reference sequence). V was cut by 0 bases and J by 2 bases, with 17 bases left in between. The CDR3 coding sequence is TGTGCCAGCAGCTTAGCGTCTAAGAGGGGTTACACCTACGAGCAGTACTTC. As protein: CASSLASKRGYTYEQYF.

The chain carries TRBV7-2 and TRBJ2-7; unclear D gene. There are 15 residues in the CDR3. Trimming left V 5 bases short and J 0 bases short, with 14 bases between. Germline lookup yields CDR1 SGHTA and CDR2 FQGNSA. The CDR3 DNA reads TGTGCCAGCAGCCACGACCGCCTGGACTCCTACGAGCAGTACTTC. Its protein is CASSHDRLDSYEQYF. The complete variable domain, with remaining parts taken from reference TRBV7-2 and TRBJ2-7, reads GAGVSQSPSNKVTEKGKDVELRCDPISGHTALYWYRQSLGQGLEFLIYFQGNSAPDKSGLPSDRFSAERTGGSVSTLTIQRTQQEDSAVYLCASSHDRLDSYEQYFGPGTRLTVT.

The chain has TRBV6-6 and TRBJ1-1; no clear D. Germline V gives CDR1 MNHNY, CDR2 SVGAGI (reference sequence). The CDR3 is 13 amino acids. V lost 7 bases and J lost 3, with 12 bases in between. CDR3 in amino acids: CASTHRWDTEAFF. The DNA for the CDR3 is TGTGCCAGCACGCACCGGTGGGACACTGAAGCTTTCTTT.

This clonotype was detected ten times or more. The J gene is TRBJ2-3, the V gene TRBV7-9; TRBD2 is a possible D gene (5 bases). Trimming stripped 3 bases from V and 2 bases from J, with 9 bases between. The germline CDR1 and CDR2 sequences are SEHNR and FQNEAQ (reference sequence). CDR3 length: 14 residues. CDR3 amino acids: CASSFSAVTDTQYF. The CDR3 DNA follows: TGTGCCAGCAGCTTCTCAGCGGTCACAGATACGCAGTATTTT.